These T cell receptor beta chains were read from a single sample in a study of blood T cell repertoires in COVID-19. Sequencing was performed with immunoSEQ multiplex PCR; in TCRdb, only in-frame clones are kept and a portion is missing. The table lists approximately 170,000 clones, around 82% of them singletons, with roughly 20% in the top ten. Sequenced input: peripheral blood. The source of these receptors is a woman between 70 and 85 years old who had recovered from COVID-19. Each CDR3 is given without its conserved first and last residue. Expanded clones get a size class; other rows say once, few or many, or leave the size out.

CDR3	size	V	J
ASSPRTEEKLF	once	TRBV3-1/TRBV3-2	TRBJ1-4
ASSGPGQETQY	-	TRBV5-1	TRBJ2-5
ASSPGGGNQPQH	-	TRBV18	TRBJ1-5
ASSPGGRMNTEAF	once	TRBV18	TRBJ1-1
ASSSQGGSGNQPQH	-	TRBV19	TRBJ1-5
SVEGDTSGSAVEQF	-	TRBV29-1	TRBJ2-1
ASSQVGTSGKNIQY	-	TRBV4-1	TRBJ2-4
ASSPRGLADAYNEQF	-	TRBV7-3	TRBJ2-1
ASSLGGRGSTDTQY	-	TRBV7-2	TRBJ2-3
ASSLERNSPLH	once	TRBV12-3/TRBV12-4	TRBJ1-6
ASSATGWGQPQH	-	TRBV11-2	TRBJ1-5
ASSIPPQDTDGYT	-	TRBV19	TRBJ1-2
SVTTGPEAF	-	TRBV20-1	TRBJ1-1
ASSPRQGPQETQY	-	TRBV9	TRBJ2-5
AISVGQADGYT	-	TRBV10-3	TRBJ1-2
ASSQGSGQPQH	-	TRBV3-1/TRBV3-2	TRBJ1-5
ASRDSPNTEAF	-	TRBV11-3	TRBJ1-1
ATRGSGRTGELF	-	TRBV24-1	TRBJ2-2
AWSVDRGVGTQY	-	TRBV30	TRBJ2-3
ASSPHRGGETQY	-	TRBV10-1	TRBJ2-5
ASSLVPGHNEKLF	-	TRBV5-5	TRBJ1-4
AISGPEGTQY	-	TRBV10-3	TRBJ2-5
ASSSPTSGVTGELF	once	TRBV4-1	TRBJ2-2
ASRGTGGGYEQY	-	TRBV5-1	TRBJ2-7
ASSLGDRDYEKLF	-	TRBV5-8	TRBJ1-4
ASSRPGQSYEQY	once	TRBV28	TRBJ2-7
VSSLGASGRPSTDTQY	-	TRBV5-1	TRBJ2-3
ASSLRIGGNYGYT	few	TRBV5-4	TRBJ1-2
ASSPRSGGYT	-	TRBV9	TRBJ1-2
ASSGSPGTYEQY	-	TRBV5-1	TRBJ2-7
ASSPLAGAETQY	-	TRBV11-2	TRBJ2-5
ASSPAGTPNTEAF	-	TRBV5-1	TRBJ1-1
ASMGGAANTGELF	-	TRBV19	TRBJ2-2
ASSWDGGPEAF	-	TRBV5-1	TRBJ1-1
ASSLVGSGQASYEQY	-	TRBV11-3	TRBJ2-7